This is a list of T cell receptor beta chains from one sample in a study of blood T cell repertoires in COVID-19. Assay used: immunoSEQ multiplex PCR; TCRdb lists only in-frame clones, some missing. This sample has about 190,000 clones, with around 87% found just once. Sequenced material: PBMCs or T cells enriched from blood (not recorded which). These receptors were taken from a woman aged 35 to 49 in a cohort exposed to, infected with or recovered from COVID-19 (not recorded which). The CDR3 runs from the conserved cysteine through the conserved F or W. The D gene is left open where the match is weak. The listing skips clone size in some rows; elsewhere it reads once, few, many or a size class.

d_call	j_call	v_call	clone_size	cdr3_aa	cdr3_nt
-	TRBJ2-2	TRBV18	few	CASSPPGGRDTGELFF	TGTGCCAGCTCACCACCGGGGGGGCGAGACACCGGGGAGCTGTTTTTT
-	TRBJ1-5	TRBV6-5	-	CASSPDRNQPQHF	TGTGCCAGCAGTCCCGACAGGAATCAGCCCCAGCATTTT
TRBD2	TRBJ2-3	TRBV5-6	-	CASSFSFPAGATDTQYF	TGTGCCAGCAGCTTCTCTTTCCCAGCGGGGGCCACAGATACGCAGTATTTT
-	TRBJ1-1	TRBV18	-	CASSQSSNTEAFF	TGTGCCAGCTCACAGAGTTCGAACACTGAAGCTTTCTTT
-	TRBJ2-7	TRBV4-3	-	CASSPPPADPVEQYF	TGCGCCAGCAGCCCCCCCCCAGCGGACCCCGTGGAGCAGTACTTC
TRBD1	TRBJ2-1	TRBV14	few	CASSQGTGARYEQFF	TGTGCCAGCAGCCAGGGGACAGGGGCGAGGTATGAGCAGTTCTTC
TRBD1	TRBJ2-5	TRBV6-5	-	CASSSTQGVWETQYF	TGTGCCAGCAGTTCCACACAGGGGGTATGGGAGACCCAGTACTTC
-	TRBJ2-7	TRBV6-5	-	CASSYSAAREQYF	TGTGCCAGCAGTTACTCTGCGGCTCGCGAGCAGTACTTC
-	TRBJ2-7	TRBV5-5	-	CASSLAREPEQYF	TGTGCCAGCAGCTTGGCCAGGGAACCCGAGCAGTACTTC
-	TRBJ2-5	TRBV2	-	CASSARGKETQYF	TGTGCCAGCAGCGCGCGGGGCAAAGAGACCCAGTACTTC
TRBD2	TRBJ2-7	TRBV27	-	CASSATSGASSYEQYF	TGTGCCAGCAGCGCGACTAGCGGGGCAAGCTCCTACGAGCAGTACTTC
TRBD1	TRBJ1-1	TRBV10-1	-	CASSRTGTNTEAFF	TGCGCCAGCTCTCGGACAGGGACGAACACTGAAGCTTTCTTT
-	TRBJ2-3	TRBV28	-	CASSPPIRGGADTQYF	TGTGCCAGCAGTCCCCCGATTAGAGGGGGGGCAGATACGCAGTATTTT
-	TRBJ2-7	TRBV5-6	-	CASSPEPEGPYEQYF	TGTGCCAGCAGCCCCGAGCCAGAGGGCCCCTACGAGCAGTACTTC
-	TRBJ2-3	TRBV5-1	-	CASSWGGRDTQYF	TGCGCCAGCAGCTGGGGGGGGCGCGATACGCAGTATTTT
-	TRBJ1-1	TRBV4-3	-	CASTIYPGDDTEAFF	TGCGCCAGCACCATATACCCAGGGGATGACACTGAAGCTTTCTTT
TRBD2	TRBJ2-7	TRBV27	-	CASRLAGGQTEQYF	TGTGCCAGCAGATTAGCGGGGGGGCAAACCGAGCAGTACTTC
-	TRBJ2-1	TRBV5-5	-	CASSLWAGPNEQFF	TGTGCCAGCAGCCTGTGGGCGGGGCCCAATGAGCAGTTCTTC
-	TRBJ2-3	TRBV4-2	-	CASSQASTSTDTQYF	TGTGCCAGCAGCCAAGCTAGCACCAGCACAGATACGCAGTATTTT
TRBD2	TRBJ2-3	TRBV5-4	-	CASSLDAAGAMPGTQYF	TGTGCCAGCAGCTTGGATGCAGCGGGAGCCATGCCCGGTACGCAGTATTTT
-	TRBJ2-3	TRBV6-5	once	CASSLSGRTDTQYF	TGTGCCAGCAGTTTAAGCGGCCGCACAGATACGCAGTATTTT
TRBD2	TRBJ2-7	TRBV5-1	-	CASSPGTSGREPLREQYF	TGCGCCAGCAGCCCCGGGACTAGCGGGAGGGAACCCCTCCGCGAGCAGTACTTC
-	TRBJ1-5	TRBV19	-	CASERGYYQPQHF	TGTGCCAGTGAAAGGGGGTATTATCAGCCCCAGCATTTT
TRBD2	TRBJ2-1	TRBV11-2	few	CASSSRWGGPYNEQFF	TGTGCCAGCAGCTCTCGATGGGGGGGACCCTACAATGAGCAGTTCTTC
-	TRBJ1-2	TRBV27	few	CASSLSPTNGYTF	TGTGCCAGCAGTTTATCGCCCACAAATGGCTACACCTTC
TRBD1	TRBJ2-7	TRBV18	-	CASSPPGTGALYEQYF	TGTGCCAGCTCACCACCCGGGACAGGGGCCCTCTACGAGCAGTACTTC
-	TRBJ2-7	TRBV9	-	CASSASSGQSSYEQYF	TGTGCCAGCAGCGCCTCGTCTGGACAGAGCTCCTACGAGCAGTACTTC
-	TRBJ1-3	TRBV5-1	-	CASSLAGGDFGNTIYF	TGCGCCAGCAGCTTGGCCGGGGGGGACTTTGGAAACACCATATATTTT
-	TRBJ1-2	TRBV12-5	-	CASGLVGVGYTF	TGTGCTAGTGGTTTGGTAGGGGTAGGCTACACCTTC
TRBD2	TRBJ2-7	TRBV4-1	-	CASSQEPGTRSSYEQYF	TGCGCCAGCAGCCAAGAGCCCGGGACTAGGAGCTCCTACGAGCAGTACTTC
TRBD1	TRBJ1-2	TRBV7-2	once	CASSFDRVGGYTF	TGTGCCAGCAGCTTCGACAGGGTTGGCGGCTACACCTTC
-	TRBJ1-1	TRBV5-1	-	CASSPLGGSVNTEAFF	TGCGCCAGCAGCCCCCTAGGAGGGTCGGTGAACACTGAAGCTTTCTTT
-	TRBJ2-7	TRBV30	-	CAWSRSYEQYF	TGTGCCTGGAGTCGGAGCTACGAGCAGTACTTC
TRBD1	TRBJ1-1	TRBV4-1	-	CASGTALGITEAFF	TGCGCCAGCGGGACAGCCCTAGGTATCACTGAAGCTTTCTTT
TRBD1	TRBJ1-1	TRBV3-1/TRBV3-2	-	CASSQDPRQGADTEAFF	TGTGCCAGCAGCCAAGACCCCCGACAGGGGGCGGACACTGAAGCTTTCTTT
-	TRBJ2-2	TRBV11-3	-	CASSLRQGFDTGELFF	TGTGCCAGCAGCTTGCGGCAGGGTTTCGACACCGGGGAGCTGTTTTTT
-	TRBJ1-1	TRBV10-1	-	CASSETQLNTEAFF	TGCGCCAGCAGTGAGACACAGCTGAACACTGAAGCTTTCTTT
TRBD1	TRBJ1-2	TRBV19	once	CASSIARGQGAWGYTF	TGTGCCAGTAGTATAGCCCGAGGGCAGGGGGCTTGGGGCTACACCTTC
TRBD1	TRBJ2-2	TRBV2	-	CASTQGQGRTGELFF	TGTGCCAGCACACAGGGACAGGGGAGGACCGGGGAGCTGTTTTTT
TRBD2	TRBJ2-1	TRBV7-8	-	CASSSEPGTSGIFEQFF	TGTGCCAGCAGCTCCGAACCCGGGACTAGCGGGATTTTTGAGCAGTTCTTC
-	TRBJ1-4	TRBV4-3	-	CASSTSGRNEKLFF	TGCGCCAGCAGCACATCGGGAAGAAATGAAAAACTGTTTTTT
-	TRBJ2-7	TRBV11-3	-	CASSTTPATRASYEQYF	TGTGCCAGCAGCACTACCCCGGCGACCAGGGCTTCCTACGAGCAGTACTTC
TRBD1	TRBJ2-7	TRBV5-5	-	CASSFFRGQGGEQYF	TGTGCCAGCAGCTTCTTTAGGGGGCAAGGGGGCGAGCAGTACTTC
-	TRBJ2-2	TRBV5-4	-	CASSLFIGGTGELFF	TGTGCCAGCAGCCTGTTTATCGGAGGCACCGGGGAGCTGTTTTTT
TRBD2	TRBJ2-1	TRBV18	-	CASSQPPAGETSDEQFF	TGTGCCAGCTCGCAACCACCGGCGGGGGAGACCTCCGATGAGCAGTTCTTC
TRBD1	TRBJ1-1	TRBV4-1	-	CASGTGYTEAFF	TGCGCCAGCGGGACAGGGTACACTGAAGCTTTCTTT
-	TRBJ1-6	TRBV28	-	CALQSRSSYNSPLHF	TGTGCCCTCCAATCGCGGAGCTCCTATAATTCACCCCTCCACTTT
TRBD1	TRBJ1-4	TRBV4-1	-	CASSPDREDEKLFF	TGCGCCAGCAGCCCGGACAGGGAGGATGAAAAACTGTTTTTT